Below, 21 T cell receptor beta chains from the same sample are listed, as sequenced in a study of blood T cell repertoires in COVID-19. Measured with immunoSEQ multiplex PCR; TCRdb has only the in-frame clones, and not every one. The sample shows some 28,000 clones, less than 90% of them seen only once. Source material: peripheral blood. These receptors were taken from a human donor in a cohort sampled during active COVID-19.

The chain has TRBV9 and TRBJ1-2; D is unclear. Germline-derived CDR1 and CDR2 are SGDLS and YYNGEE. V was shortened by 0 bases and J by 3 bases, with 12 bases between the two germline ends. CDR3 length: 15 amino acids. The CDR3 coding sequence is TGTGCCAGCAGCGTAGGCTCGGGTTACGACTATGGCTACACCTTC. This codes for CASSVGSGYDYGYTF.

The chain links TRBV5-1 to TRBJ2-7, with 7 bases matching TRBD1. CDR1 is SGHRS and CDR2 is YFSETQ in the germline V gene. V lost 2 bases, J lost 0 bases, and 8 bases stayed unmatched. The CDR3 spans 16 residues. The CDR3 DNA reads as TGCGCCAGCAGCTTATCCGGGACAGTGGTCTCCTACGAGCAGTACTTC. As protein: CASSLSGTVVSYEQYF.

Regarding this clone: The junction shows a germline mismatch at one end, possibly a read error. The chain is built from TRBV28 and TRBJ1-6; D is undetermined. Germline V gene lookup returns CDR1 MDHEN and CDR2 SYDVKM. The CDR3 loop spans 12 amino acids. This chain's CDR3 is CAGSLAYSPLHF. CDR3 in DNA: TGTGCCGGCAGTTTGGCATATTCACCCCTCCACTTT.

This chain connects TRBV28 to TRBJ2-3; D might be TRBD2 (6 bases). The CDR3 is made up of 15 amino acids. CDR1 and CDR2 from the germline V gene are MDHEN and SYDVKM. Deletions cut 6 bases from V and 1 base from J, with 14 bases between. The chain's CDR3 is CASRGFAGRTDTQYF. CDR3 coding DNA: TGTGCCAGCAGGGGATTCGCGGGACGCACAGATACGCAGTATTTT.

V gene TRBV18 combines with J gene TRBJ2-7, with TRBD1 identical over 9 bases. J was trimmed by 7 bases and V by 3 bases; bases with no gene match: 10. This CDR3 spans 15 amino acids. The V gene's germline CDR1 is KGHSH and CDR2 LQKENI. The CDR3 coding sequence is TGTGCCAGCTCACCGTCCGGGACAGGGATGGGTGAGCAGTACTTC. Protein product: CASSPSGTGMGEQYF.

The chain carries TRBV6-5 and TRBJ1-1, with 11 bases aligning to TRBD1. V was clipped by 2 bases and J by 7 bases; unmatched bases: 3. The CDR3 contains 14 residues. CDR1 and CDR2 (germline): MNHEY, SVGAGI. The CDR3 protein is CASSYTGTGGEAFF. CDR3 nucleotides: TGTGCCAGCAGTTACACCGGGACAGGGGGTGAAGCTTTCTTT.

The chain links TRBV2 to TRBJ2-3; D gene unclear. Germline V gene sequence: CDR1 SNHLY, CDR2 FYNNEI. The CDR3 totals 14 residues. The V gene lost 4 bases and the J gene lost 3 bases, with 11 bases spanning the gap. In DNA form, the CDR3 reads TGTGCCAGCAGTGGTGTACTCGTAACAGATACGCAGTATTTT. Translating gives CASSGVLVTDTQYF.

V is TRBV6-4 and J is TRBJ2-1; 8 nucleotides line up with TRBD2. Germline-derived CDR1 and CDR2 are MRHNA and SNTAGT. CDR3 length: 16 amino acids. V shed 3 bases, J shed 8 bases, and the junction held 12 bases outside the gene matches. The CDR3 DNA is TGTGCCAGCAGTGAACGTCCAGCGGGGGCCCTCGATGAGCAGTTCTTC. It codes for CASSERPAGALDEQFF.

V usage is TRBV11-3 and J usage is TRBJ1-1; 9 nucleotides line up with TRBD1. J lost 2 bases, V lost 5 bases, and 6 bases had no gene match. CDR3 size: 15 residues. Germline CDR1 and CDR2: SGHNT and YENEEA. DNA of the CDR3: TGTGCCAGCAGCCCCGGGACAGGGTTAAACACTGAAGCTTTCTTT. Protein sequence: CASSPGTGLNTEAFF.

The chain joins TRBV11-2 to TRBJ1-6, with D unclear. This CDR3 is built from 16 residues. Trimming stripped 0 bases from V and 7 bases from J, with 13 bases between. Germline V gene data show CDR1 as SGHAT and CDR2 as FQNNGV. As DNA, the CDR3 is TGTGCCAGCAGCTTAGATTATGCAGGATTAAATTCACCCCTCCACTTT. The encoded protein is CASSLDYAGLNSPLHF. Full variable domain (rest looked up from reference TRBV11-2 and TRBJ1-6): EAGVAQSPRYKIIEKRQSVAFWCNPISGHATLYWYQQILGQGPKLLIQFQNNGVVDDSQLPKDRFSAERLKGVDSTLKIQPAKLEDSAVYLCASSLDYAGLNSPLHFGNGTRLTVT.

The V call is TRBV4-2, the J call TRBJ1-3, with 7 bases fitting TRBD1. The junction had 7 bases not matched to a gene; V was cut back by 3 bases and J by 2 bases. The germline V gene has CDR1 LGHNA and CDR2 YNFKEQ. This CDR3 has 16 amino acids. The DNA for the CDR3 is TGTGCCAGCAGCCACCCCCCGGGACAGACTGGAAACACCATATATTTT. Amino acids: CASSHPPGQTGNTIYF.

The chain combines TRBV11-2 with TRBJ2-1, with D tentatively TRBD2 (5 bases). The CDR3 consists of 13 residues. Per germline, CDR1 SGHAT and CDR2 FQNNGV. Trimming left V 7 bases short and J 2 bases short, with 9 bases between. CDR3 protein: CASTGVAYNEQFF. In DNA, the CDR3 is TGTGCCAGCACCGGGGTGGCCTACAATGAGCAGTTCTTC.

The J gene is TRBJ1-1, the V gene TRBV5-1; no reliable D call. V lost 1 base, J lost 5 bases, and 18 bases lay in between. The germline gives CDR1 SGHRS, CDR2 YFSETQ. The CDR3 has 16 amino acids. The CDR3 DNA reads as TGCGCCAGCAGCTTGCGGGTGCTAGGCGGAGGGACTGAAGCTTTCTTT. Amino acids: CASSLRVLGGGTEAFF.

The rearrangement uses TRBV20-1 and TRBJ2-3; D is uncertain. The CDR3 contains 13 residues. Per germline, CDR1 DFQATT and CDR2 SNEGSKA (reference sequence). Deletions cut 3 bases from V and 5 bases from J, with 12 bases between. The CDR3 coding sequence is TGCAGTGCTAGTCGGTTTGGTGGAGATACGCAGTATTTT. Amino acid sequence: CSASRFGGDTQYF.

The rearrangement uses TRBV20-1 and TRBJ2-7; 8 nucleotides line up with TRBD1. CDR1 and CDR2 from the germline V gene are DFQATT and SNEGSKA (reference sequence). V trimming: 5 bases; J trimming: 4 bases; junction bases outside the gene matches: 1. This CDR3 comprises 11 residues. CDR3 bases: TGCAGTGCTCACAGGGGGTACGAGCAGTACTTC. This translates into CSAHRGYEQYF.

The chain combines TRBV28 with TRBJ2-3; 8 bases match TRBD1. The V gene's germline CDR1 is MDHEN and CDR2 SYDVKM. The CDR3 spans 16 residues. Unmatched junction bases numbered 12, after V lost 6 bases and J lost 4 bases. The CDR3 spells CASSSSGGHKADTQYF. The CDR3, as DNA: TGTGCCAGCAGCTCATCAGGGGGCCACAAAGCAGATACGCAGTATTTT.

The rearrangement uses TRBV18 and TRBJ1-2; D remains ambiguous. V lost 2 bases and J 3 bases, leaving 7 bases between the germline ends. The CDR3 sequence is 13 residues long. Germline-derived CDR1 and CDR2 are KGHSH and LQKENI. CDR3 in amino acids: CASSPNRDYGYTF. The CDR3 nucleotides read TGTGCCAGCTCACCAAACCGGGACTATGGCTACACCTTC.

A few counts support this clone. The chain is built from TRBV5-4 and TRBJ2-3, with 11 bases identical to TRBD2. The CDR3 runs to 15 residues. Germline CDR1 SGHNT, CDR2 YYREEE (reference sequence). V was clipped by 2 bases and J by 4 bases; unmatched bases: 3. CDR3 protein: CASSFSGGAPDTQYF. In DNA, the CDR3 is TGTGCCAGCAGCTTTAGCGGGGGGGCACCAGATACGCAGTATTTT.

The chain employs TRBV5-1 and TRBJ2-7, with a tentative D call TRBD2 (5 bases). Germline V gene sequence: CDR1 SGHRS, CDR2 YFSETQ. CDR3 length: 13 amino acids. With 0 bases removed from V and 6 bases from J, the gap between germline ends came to 10 bases. As DNA, the CDR3 is TGCGCCAGCAGCTTGGCCGCGGGTAGCGAGCAGTACTTC. Amino acid sequence: CASSLAAGSEQYF.

This clone occurred a few times. The rearrangement links TRBV7-9 to TRBJ1-2; D is unclear. The CDR3 is 15 residues long. CDR1 SEHNR and CDR2 FQNEAQ come from the germline V gene (reference sequence). V was clipped by 0 bases and J by 5 bases, with 13 bases between them. The CDR3 nucleotides read TGTGCCAGCAGCTTAGCGAGTACCTCAAGATATGGCTACACCTTC. Protein: CASSLASTSRYGYTF.

V is TRBV7-2 and J is TRBJ2-3; 8 bases agree with TRBD2. The CDR3 consists of 14 residues. CDR1 is SGHTA and CDR2 is FQGNSA in the germline V gene. Trimming removed 5 bases from V and 3 bases from J; junction bases left unmatched: 4. CDR3 region: CASSPGGVTDTQYF. The DNA for the CDR3 is TGTGCCAGCAGCCCCGGGGGGGTTACAGATACGCAGTATTTT.